This entry features one TCR beta chain sequence. Its cognate antigen is unknown. These data belong to a study of T-cell reconstitution after alpha-beta-depleted transplantation in children. Study-wide results and limits: The study traced high day-60 TCRbeta diversity in some patients to surviving recipient T cells and thymic progenitors. T-cell numbers and diversity one year post-transplant derived largely from freshly generated T cells. The study reportedly traced alpha-beta T cells about two months after transplant to several hundred expanded graft clones.

Unique molecular identifiers were incorporated when the TCRbeta library was constructed. TCRdb passed the PCR reads through MiXCR, listing each CDR3 protein once. The sample comprises around 960,000 distinct CDR3 sequences, less than 30% of which are singletons, and roughly 30% rests with the top ten. Germline CDR1 is SGHRS and CDR2 is YFSETQ. V lost 0 bases, J lost 0 bases, and 0 bases stayed unmatched. This CDR3 spans 15 amino acids. The chain combines TRBV5-1 with TRBJ1-1, with TRBD1 matching 9 bases. The input for sequencing was PBMCs, mostly from graft donor cells, taken 360 days after TCRalphabeta/CD19-depleted stem cell transplant. The source is a boy under two years old who had a stem cell transplant for SCID, so the T cells may come from the graft donor. CDR3 in DNA: TGCGCCAGCAGCTTGGGACAGGGGGTGAACACTGAAGCTTTCTTT. The encoded protein is CASSLGQGVNTEAFF.